This T cell receptor beta chain was sequenced during a study of T cell responses to AZD1222 COVID-19 vaccine. Sequenced by immunoSEQ multiplex PCR; TCRdb stores in-frame clones only, minus some. This table holds 110,000 to 150,000 clones, over 75% found once. The ends lost 1 base at V and 1 base at J; junction bases unmatched: 4. The CDR3 runs to 16 residues. Germline V gene sequence: CDR1 SGHTA, CDR2 FQGNSA. General study points: At study baseline, merely five or six AZD1222 recipients were seropositive. A rise in Spike-specific TCR breadth and depth followed two AZD1222 doses.

Details on this clone: Its matching antigen is unknown. The sample contains more than one DNA sequence encoding this CDR3.

This chain links TRBV7-2 with TRBJ1-5, with TRBD1 matching 7 bases. This TCR was recovered from an adult in good health. Here the sequenced sample was peripheral blood, taken on day 0 of AZD1222 vaccination. CDR3 amino acids: CASSLGGGSSNQPQHF. The CDR3 DNA reads as TGTGCCAGCAGCTTAGGAGGGGGCTCCAGCAATCAGCCCCAGCATTTT.